This TCR beta chain was profiled in a study of shared clonotypes between healthy human individuals. Libraries were prepared by immunoSEQ multiplex PCR; TCRdb keeps only in-frame clonotypes and omits some of them. The table shows 400,000 or so clones, with approximately 97% occurring only once. Germline loops: CDR1 DFQATT, CDR2 SNEGSKA (reference sequence). The CDR3 covers 11 residues. Trimming stripped 7 bases from V and 0 bases from J, with 7 bases between. The material sequenced was memory CD8+ T cells sorted from blood. Subset denoted: CD45RO+ cells pooled with CCR7-negative TemRA cells. The sequence was obtained from a man in his thirties or forties in good health. The V and J genes are TRBV20-1 and TRBJ2-7; maybe TRBD2 (5 bases). DNA for the CDR3: TGCAGTGGTGGAGGCTCCTACGAGCAGTACTTC. Encoded protein: CSGGGSYEQYF.